This T cell receptor beta chain was recovered during a study of T cell responses to AZD1222 COVID-19 vaccine. Study-wide results and caveats: Spike-specific TCR breadth and depth grew following two AZD1222 doses. White British people made up most donors, females outnumbered males, and clonal diversity was possibly underestimated.

The repertoire was sequenced with immunoSEQ multiplex PCR; TCRdb's copy has only in-frame clones and lacks some. The sample lists 100,000 to 150,000 clones, 90% occurring once. The germline CDR1 and CDR2 sequences are KGHDR and SFDVKD. The CDR3 length is 18 residues. Trimming removed 6 bases from V and 0 bases from J, with 20 bases in between. Points on this clone: The antigen remains undetermined.

The input for sequencing was peripheral blood, taken on day 0 of AZD1222 vaccination. The TCR was taken from an adult in good health. This chain joins TRBV24-1 and TRBJ2-1, with D possibly matching TRBD1 (6 bases). The chain's CDR3 is CATSRSIWDTSSYNEQFF. The CDR3 DNA is TGTGCCACCAGTCGATCCATCTGGGACACCAGCTCCTACAATGAGCAGTTCTTC.